One and the same sample provided the 6 T cell receptor beta chains below, sequenced in a study of Tregs in tolerant kidney transplant recipients. Sequencing was performed with immunoSEQ multiplex PCR; in TCRdb, only in-frame clones are kept and a portion is missing. The profile shows about 59,000 clones, around 83% of them singletons. The sample comprised CD4+ T cells from blood. The source of these receptors is a human donor in good health.

This clone has a single count. The V call is TRBV30, the J call TRBJ1-2, with a tentative D call TRBD1 (5 bases). Per the germline V gene, CDR1 is GTSNPN and CDR2 is SVGIG (reference sequence). The V end was cut by 7 bases, the J end by 3 bases, with 18 bases between. The CDR3 totals 14 residues. The DNA of the CDR3 is TGTGCCTCCTCGGAGGGGCGCCGCGACTATGGCTACACCTTC. It translates to CASSEGRRDYGYTF.

V and J are TRBV4-1 and TRBJ2-2; TRBD2 matches at 12 bases. The ends lost 2 bases at V and 2 bases at J; junction bases unmatched: 12. Germline loops: CDR1 MGHRA, CDR2 YSYEKL. This CDR3 contains 20 residues. CDR3 loop: CASSQPTTLAGGTNTGELFF. CDR3 bases: TGCGCCAGCAGCCAACCCACAACGCTAGCGGGGGGGACAAACACCGGGGAGCTGTTTTTT.

The gene calls are TRBV19 and TRBJ1-1; 8 nucleotides line up with TRBD1. Germline loops: CDR1 LNHDA, CDR2 SQIVND (reference sequence). The J segment lost 11 bases and the V segment lost 4 bases, leaving 6 bases of the junction unmatched. CDR3 length equals 12 residues. The CDR3 is CASSTSGGRAFF. The CDR3 DNA reads TGTGCCAGTAGTACTTCAGGGGGCAGGGCTTTCTTT.

As for this clone: A read error may account for a junction end that differs from germline. The gene calls are TRBV7-9 and TRBJ2-7; the D call may be TRBD1 or TRBD2 (5 bases each). The CDR3 has 15 amino acids. In germline, CDR1 is SEHNR, CDR2 FQNEAQ (reference sequence). DNA for the CDR3: TGTGCCAGCAGTTTAGGTCCAGGGACGACCTACGAGCAGTACTTC. It yields the protein CASSLGPGTTYEQYF.

The V call is TRBV18, the J call TRBJ1-5; no clear D gene. Looked up from germline, CDR1 is KGHSH and CDR2 is LQKENI. The CDR3 consists of 14 residues. V was trimmed by 2 bases and J by 6 bases, leaving 11 bases between them. The CDR3 nucleotides read TGTGCCAGCTCACCAGGTAGGGCAGGTCAGCCCCAGCATTTT. Translation: CASSPGRAGQPQHF.

This chain uses TRBV18 with TRBJ2-3; D unclear. The CDR3 runs 15 residues. Germline CDR1 KGHSH, CDR2 LQKENI. Trimming took 3 bases from V and 1 from J, leaving 11 bases between them. The CDR3 DNA follows: TGTGCCAGCTCACCTTCATCAGAGGGCACAGATACGCAGTATTTT. This codes for CASSPSSEGTDTQYF.